This TCR beta chain emerged from a study of shared clonotypes between healthy human individuals (dated by TCRdb to 2020 to 2022). Regarding the study in general: A few men and two women, aged 18 to 49 years, made up the cohort. For each donor, CD4 naive and CD4 memory were each given three plates, CD8 naive was given two plates, and CD8 memory was given one plate. To estimate repertoire size and how much clonotype sharing occurs between individuals, the study deeply sequenced the blood TCR repertoires of several healthy adults. Libraries were prepared and TCR repertoires were sequenced by different laboratories using diverse techniques, in order to increase sequencing depth and limit assay-specific biases. Each donor's leukapheresis produced roughly between roughly 0.85 and 10 billion PBMCs.

This clone appeared once. Which antigen it targets is not known. No quality values exist for individual bases; no much larger clone is one base distant. The study at large found these results: The genetic and exposure-history diversity represented was limited by the small number of donors. Sampling was restricted to blood, and TCR repertoires in tissues likely differ from the TCR repertoires found in blood. Even with the large sequencing depth, rarefaction of the sorted-subset datasets indicated that sequencing was incomplete. Compared with non-shared clonotypes, clonotypes shared by all four sorted-subset donors had higher generation probabilities. Sharing across a few donors was observed for around 5% of naive CD4, over 3% of naive CD8, 2% to 2.5% of memory CD4, and roughly 0.4% of memory CD8 clonotypes. Pairwise subsampling indicated that sequencing depth was expected to affect the degree of clonotype sharing among donors. Larger estimated clonotype richness was generally found for naive subsets than for memory subsets.

Inclusive of the bounding cysteine and phenylalanine, the CDR3 is 15 residues long. Here the CDR3 DNA is all that survives: 45 bases in frame from base 1. According to the germline V gene (reference sequence), CDR1 reads MNHEY and CDR2 reads SMNVEV. V is pared back by 2 bases and J by 2 bases, with 13 bases lying between the germline termini. TCR CDR3 regions were amplified from genomic DNA by multiplex PCR using the deep immunoSEQ assay. For each cell subset, the extracted genomic DNA was distributed evenly across all wells of several immunoSEQ 96-well plates, and each plate served as one replicate. Each replicate PCR for sorted subsets received roughly 200 ng genomic DNA, equal to roughly 33,000 T cell genomes. The purified libraries were quantified using a Qubit 3.0 fluorometer, sized with a Bioanalyzer 2100, and then quantified again using the KAPA Library Quantification kit. Every immunoSEQ 96-well plate was sequenced on a separate single-read 150-cycle Illumina NextSeq 550 flow cell. From the authors' description of their analysis: Because only junctional sequences without quality scores were contained in the immunoSEQ output, filtering matching that applied to full-length reads could not be performed. To assign V/J genes and CDR3, sequences were annotated against IMGT germline references using PyIR, a Python wrapper for IgBLAST v1.9. Reads were filtered out if the reads had weak V/J assignments (E-value above 1e-6), no CDR3, stop codons, out-of-frame junctions, or ambiguous translated residues. V3J clonotypes were defined as sequences sharing an identical inferred V gene, J gene, and CDR3 amino acid sequence. Percentage overlap between repertoires was calculated by dividing the number of shared unique clonotypes by the size of the smaller repertoire. Richness of each repertoire was evaluated using RTK rarefaction, the Chao1 estimator, and Recon v2.1 estimates of unobserved clonotypes. For all TCRbeta clonotypes obtained by the gDNA method from a handful of donors, generation probabilities were computed with OLGA. TCRdb carries this immuneACCESS record with in-frame sequences only. Its versions omit some clonotypes, under half of them owing to an unresolved V gene in the studies checked, with the rest unexplained. The V and J calls and clone size were taken over from that table, and D and trimming were inferred from the DNA. The sample contains approximately 330,000 clones, about 70% of them found a single time. The ten most abundant clones make up 8% to 13% of the sample.

The donors were healthy, HIV-negative adults with no recently reported acute infections or vaccinations. Only Caucasian adults living in Nashville, Tennessee, USA were represented among the donors. CD4+ T cells were enriched by magnetic negative selection, after which naive cells were positively selected on CD45RA and the negative fraction was taken as the memory subset. Blood was obtained by leukapheresis, after which PBMCs were separated by Ficoll-Histopaque density gradient centrifugation and cryopreserved in liquid nitrogen vapor phase. Analytical flow cytometry was used to check the purity and quantity of every magnetically sorted T cell population. From each sorted fraction, genomic DNA was isolated and quantified by UV absorbance on a Nanodrop 2000c.

Input material: memory CD4+ T cells sorted from blood. The sample's cell subset or site label is to be understood as: CD45RA-negative fraction. The chain couples TRBV27 to TRBJ2-7; the D gene could be either TRBD1 or TRBD2, each agreeing at 5 bases. This TCR was sampled from a man aged 25 to 40 in good health. The nucleotides read TGTGCCAGCAGTTTAGGGGGTCAAATGACCTACGAGCAGTACTTC. It specifies CASSLGGQMTYEQYF.